The 5 T cell receptor beta chains below come from one sample, sequenced in a study of neurological immune-mediated disorders. A single record per CDR3 protein comes from TCRdb applying MiXCR to the 5' RACE reads. The sample carries some 120,000 distinct CDR3 sequences, approximately 3.2% recorded once. Sequences were obtained from PBMCs. The receptors originated from a woman aged 25 to 39 with multiple sclerosis.

This clonotype was seen ten or more times. The CDR3, as DNA: TGTGCCAGCAGTTACGGGGGACACACCGGGGAGCTGTTTTTT. Translation gives CASSYGGHTGELFF. This chain links TRBV6-2 or TRBV6-3 with TRBJ2-2; D is possibly TRBD1 or TRBD2 (5 bases each). This CDR3 is built from 14 residues. V gave up 2 bases and J gave up 3 bases, with 7 bases separating them. From germline, CDR1 is MNHEY and CDR2 SVGEGT.

This clonotype occurred many times. The rearrangement links TRBV20-1 to TRBJ2-1, with D unclear. V was trimmed by 3 bases and J by 2 bases, leaving 20 bases between them. CDR3 size: 17 residues. Germline values: CDR1 DFQATT, CDR2 SNEGSKA (reference sequence). DNA of the CDR3: TGCAGTGCTAGTTTCTCGGCACCCTTTGGAACCTACAATGAGCAGTTCTTC. Translation: CSASFSAPFGTYNEQFF.

This clonotype was seen repeatedly, ten times or more. This chain links TRBV25-1 with TRBJ1-2, with D uncertain. The V end was cut by 8 bases, the J end by 4 bases, with 17 bases between. The CDR3 loop spans 14 amino acids. Germline V gives CDR1 MGHDK, CDR2 SYGVNS. CDR3 protein: CASFPDTSGYGYTF. The CDR3 region has the DNA TGTGCCAGCTTCCCAGACACGTCCGGCTATGGCTACACCTTC.

This clonotype was seen ten or more times. The rearrangement links TRBV6-2 or TRBV6-3 to TRBJ2-7, with 7 nucleotides matching TRBD1. There are 18 residues in the CDR3. Trimming cost V 0 bases and J 0 bases; bases outside gene matches: 11. Germline CDR1 MNHEY, CDR2 SVGEGT. CDR3 region: CASSYSMDRWESSYEQYF. DNA of the CDR3: TGTGCCAGCAGTTACTCCATGGACAGGTGGGAGAGCTCCTACGAGCAGTACTTC.

In its sample, this clonotype was seen many times. This chain uses TRBV27 with TRBJ2-7; TRBD1 matches at 8 bases. CDR3 length: 13 residues. With 4 bases clipped from V and 4 bases from J, the junction kept 3 bases outside the gene matches. Germline V gives CDR1 MNHEY, CDR2 SMNVEV (reference sequence). Written as DNA, the CDR3 is TGTGCCAGCAGTTCCCAGGGGGCGTACGAGCAGTACTTC. Its protein is CASSSQGAYEQYF.